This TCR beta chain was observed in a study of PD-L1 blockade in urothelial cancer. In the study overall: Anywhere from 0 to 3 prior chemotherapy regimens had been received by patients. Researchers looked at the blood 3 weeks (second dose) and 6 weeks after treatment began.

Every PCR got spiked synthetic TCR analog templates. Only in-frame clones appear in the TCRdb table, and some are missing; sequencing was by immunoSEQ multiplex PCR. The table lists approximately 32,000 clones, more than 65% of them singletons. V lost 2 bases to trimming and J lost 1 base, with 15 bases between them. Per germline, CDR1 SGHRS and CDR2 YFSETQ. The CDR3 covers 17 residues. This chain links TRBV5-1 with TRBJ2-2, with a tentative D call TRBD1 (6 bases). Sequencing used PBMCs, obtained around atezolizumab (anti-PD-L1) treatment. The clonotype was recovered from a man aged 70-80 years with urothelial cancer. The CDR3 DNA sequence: TGCGCCAGCAGCTTCATGGGATCACAGGGGAACACCGGGGAGCTGTTTTTT. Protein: CASSFMGSQGNTGELFF.